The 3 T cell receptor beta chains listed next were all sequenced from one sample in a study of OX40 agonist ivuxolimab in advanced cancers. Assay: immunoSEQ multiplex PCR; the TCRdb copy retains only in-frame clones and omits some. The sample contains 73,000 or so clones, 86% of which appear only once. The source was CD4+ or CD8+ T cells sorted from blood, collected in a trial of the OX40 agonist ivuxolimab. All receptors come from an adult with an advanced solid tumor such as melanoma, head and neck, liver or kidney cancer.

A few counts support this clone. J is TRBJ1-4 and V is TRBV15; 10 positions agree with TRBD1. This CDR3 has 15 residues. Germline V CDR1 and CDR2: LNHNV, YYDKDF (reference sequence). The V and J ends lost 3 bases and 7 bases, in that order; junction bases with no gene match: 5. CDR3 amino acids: CATSSQRDRGEKLFF. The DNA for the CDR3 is TGTGCCACCAGCAGCCAACGGGACAGGGGTGAAAAACTGTTTTTT.

The chain's CDR3 is CASSLAGGLGQPQHF. CDR3 DNA: TGCGCCAGCAGCTTGGCTGGGGGTTTGGGTCAGCCCCAGCATTTT. The chain uses TRBV5-1 and TRBJ1-5; TRBD1 might be the D (5 bases). Trimming left V 0 bases short and J 6 bases short, with 13 bases between. The CDR3 runs to 15 residues. Germline V lookup: CDR1 SGHRS, CDR2 YFSETQ.

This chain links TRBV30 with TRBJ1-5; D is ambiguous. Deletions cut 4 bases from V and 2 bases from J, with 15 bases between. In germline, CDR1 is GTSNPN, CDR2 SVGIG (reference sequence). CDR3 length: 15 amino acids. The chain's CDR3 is CAWNPRGSRNQPQHF. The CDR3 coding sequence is TGTGCCTGGAACCCTAGAGGGTCACGCAATCAGCCCCAGCATTTT.